The T cell receptor beta chain under discussion was sequenced for a study of tissue T cells after allogeneic stem cell transplantation. In regard to this clone: Its specificity is not known. Gene names are mouse gene names. Coverage ceases 1 residue before the CDR3 finishes, and the germline J gene fills in the end.

V lost 0 bases and J lost 2; bases outside the gene matches: 4. The germline V gene has CDR1 GKSSPN and CDR2 SITVG. The CDR3 runs to 15 residues. The study, taken as a whole, reports: Across patients, clones rarely overlapped, yet motif clusters were shared tissue-specifically. Anatomically similar tissues had similar TCR repertoires within each patient.

CDR3 sequences, V/J genes, frequencies and template counts came from survey-depth TCRbeta sequencing. Produced via immunoSEQ multiplex PCR; TCRdb's table is partial and in-frame only. The sample consists of tens of thousands of clones, roughly two thirds of them appearing once. Sequenced material: spleen. The sequence was obtained from a female BALB/c mouse in good health. The strain is characterized by the MHC haplotype H2-d. The chain joins TRBV31 to TRBJ2-5, with 8 bases lining up with TRBD2. The part of the CDR3 DNA that was read is TGTGCCTGGAGTCTAGGGGGGGGGCGCCAAGACACCCAGTAC. Translated, it gives CAWSLGGGRQDTQY. The full CDR3 is CAWSLGGGRQDTQYF.